This is a list of T cell receptor beta chains from one sample in a study of blood T cell repertoires in COVID-19. Repertoires were generated with immunoSEQ multiplex PCR, while TCRdb's copy carries only in-frame clones and drops some. The sample lists fewer than 150,000 clones; 65% to 90% were seen once. The sample was peripheral blood. The receptors stem from a man aged 45-65 years with acute or convalescent COVID-19. Both conserved end residues are part of each CDR3. A D gene is named only where the DNA matches it firmly. Size is stated for part of the rows, as once, few or many counts, or as a class when the clone is expanded.

clone size | J gene | V gene | D gene | CDR3 DNA | CDR3 protein
. | TRBJ2-2 | TRBV5-1 | TRBD2 | TGCGCCAGCAGCTTGGCCGGGGGGTACACCGGGGAGCTGTTTTTT | CASSLAGGYTGELFF
. | TRBJ2-3 | TRBV3-1/TRBV3-2 | TRBD2 | TGTGCCAGCAGCCTTGCCCGGCGGGGGGACGAAGATACGCAGTATTTT | CASSLARRGDEDTQYF
. | TRBJ2-7 | TRBV11-2 | . | TGTGCCAGCAGCTATTATGGGAGGAGTCTCTACGAGCAGTACTTC | CASSYYGRSLYEQYF
. | TRBJ2-1 | TRBV9 | . | TGTGCCAGCAGTCGACAGGGAGGCAATGAGCAGTTCTTC | CASSRQGGNEQFF
. | TRBJ1-4 | TRBV10-2 | TRBD1 | TGCGCCAGCAGTGACCCCACAGGGGGCGATGAAAAACTGTTTTTT | CASSDPTGGDEKLFF
. | TRBJ1-4 | TRBV5-1 | . | TGCGCCAGCAGCTTGACAGGGCGCTTGGCTAATGAAAAACTGTTTTTT | CASSLTGRLANEKLFF
. | TRBJ2-7 | TRBV5-1 | TRBD2 | TGCGCCAGCAGCGACTTAGCGGGGAGCTCCTACGAGCAGTACTTC | CASSDLAGSSYEQYF
few | TRBJ1-5 | TRBV6-5 | . | TGTGCCAGCAGTTACGGGGTCGGGGAGCCCCAGCATTTT | CASSYGVGEPQHF
. | TRBJ2-5 | TRBV19 | TRBD2 | TGTGCCAGTAGTTCTAGCGGGAGAATAGAGACCCAGTACTTC | CASSSSGRIETQYF
. | TRBJ2-7 | TRBV11-2 | TRBD2 | TGTGCCAGCCTTGTAAGCGGGAGCTACGAGCAGTACTTC | CASLVSGSYEQYF
. | TRBJ2-1 | TRBV7-2 | TRBD1 | TGTGCCAGCAGCTCCGGGACAGGGGGTACTGAGCAGTTCTTC | CASSSGTGGTEQFF
. | TRBJ2-7 | TRBV5-1 | . | TGCGCCAGCAGCTTGGCCTTGGCCACCGAGCAGTACTTC | CASSLALATEQYF
. | TRBJ1-3 | TRBV6-5 | . | TGTGCCAGCACGTTCGTCTCTGGAAACACCATATATTTT | CASTFVSGNTIYF
. | TRBJ1-2 | TRBV5-1 | TRBD1 | TGCGCCAGCGCGACAGGGGGAAGCTATGGCTACACCTTC | CASATGGSYGYTF
. | TRBJ2-5 | TRBV7-9 | TRBD2 | TGTGCCAGCAGCTTAGCCTTATATAGCGGGACTCAAGAGACCCAGTACTTC | CASSLALYSGTQETQYF
. | TRBJ2-5 | TRBV5-1 | . | TGCGCCAGCAGCTTGTTTCAGGGGGAGACCCAGTACTTC | CASSLFQGETQYF
. | TRBJ1-5 | TRBV12-3/TRBV12-4 | . | TGTGCCAGCAGCCCCGCGGGGGGTCAGCCCCAGCATTTT | CASSPAGGQPQHF
. | TRBJ2-7 | TRBV15 | TRBD1 | TGTGCCACCAGCGGGGACAGGGGCTACGAGCAGTACTTC | CATSGDRGYEQYF
once | TRBJ2-7 | TRBV5-1 | TRBD2 | TGCGCCAGCTCCACGGGGGGGAATTACGAGCAGTACTTC | CASSTGGNYEQYF
. | TRBJ2-2 | TRBV21-1 | . | TGTGCCAGCAGCAATTCGGGATTCAGGGGCACGAACACCGGGGAGCTGTTTTTT | CASSNSGFRGTNTGELFF
. | TRBJ1-5 | TRBV28 | . | TGTGCCAGCACCCAGGGTAGCAATCAGCCCCAGCATTTT | CASTQGSNQPQHF
. | TRBJ1-2 | TRBV6-6 | TRBD1 | TGTGCCAGCAGTGGACAGGGAAAGGACTATGGCTACACCTTC | CASSGQGKDYGYTF
. | TRBJ2-2 | TRBV19 | . | TGTGCCAGTAGTTTTGAGGACGGGGAGCTGTTTTTT | CASSFEDGELFF
. | TRBJ2-7 | TRBV27 | . | TGTGCCAGCAGTTTATCGTTGCCGGGTCTCTACGAGCAGTACTTC | CASSLSLPGLYEQYF
. | TRBJ2-1 | TRBV5-4 | TRBD2 | TGTGCCAGCAGCTTGGACCTGGGACTAGCAGGCTCCTACAATGAGCAGTTCTTC | CASSLDLGLAGSYNEQFF
. | TRBJ2-5 | TRBV19 | TRBD2 | TGTGCCAGTGGGCGGGGGGCAGAGACCCAGTACTTC | CASGRGAETQYF
. | TRBJ1-4 | TRBV7-9 | TRBD1 | TGTGCCAGCAGCCCCGGGACAGGGGCTAAGGAAAAACTGTTTTTT | CASSPGTGAKEKLFF
. | TRBJ1-4 | TRBV5-4 | . | TGTGCCAGCAGCTTTAGGGGCATGGGTGAAAAACTGTTTTTT | CASSFRGMGEKLFF
. | TRBJ2-7 | TRBV5-6 | TRBD1 | TGTGCCAGCAGCTTGGGGACAGGCTACGAGCAGTACTTC | CASSLGTGYEQYF
. | TRBJ1-6 | TRBV6-6 | . | TGTGCCAGCAGTTACTCGGGGCTGATTGGGGGCGCACCCCTCCACTTT | CASSYSGLIGGAPLHF
. | TRBJ2-7 | TRBV2 | . | TGTGCCAGCGAGACAGACTCCTACGAGCAGTACTTC | CASETDSYEQYF
once | TRBJ2-2 | TRBV6-4 | . | TGTGCCAGCAGTGGCGAGGCCCACACCGGGGAGCTGTTTTTT | CASSGEAHTGELFF
few | TRBJ2-3 | TRBV11-3 | TRBD2 | TGTGCCAGCAGCTTAGAAAGGGCTAGCGGGAGTCTTGCAGATACGCAGTATTTT | CASSLERASGSLADTQYF
. | TRBJ2-7 | TRBV5-1 | TRBD2 | TGCGCCAGCAGCTTGGGGGCAGGGAGGGACTACGAGCAGTACTTC | CASSLGAGRDYEQYF
. | TRBJ1-2 | TRBV5-6 | TRBD1 | TGTGCCAGCAGCTTGAGGTTGACAGGGGGCGACACCTATGGCTACACCTTC | CASSLRLTGGDTYGYTF
. | TRBJ2-1 | TRBV28 | TRBD2 | TGTGCCAGCATCCATGGGCTAGCGGGAGGGAATGAGCAGTTCTTC | CASIHGLAGGNEQFF
. | TRBJ2-7 | TRBV5-6 | TRBD1 | TGTGCCAGCAGCCAAATCGGGACAGAACTCTACGAGCAGTACTTC | CASSQIGTELYEQYF
. | TRBJ1-5 | TRBV6-5 | . | TGTGCCAGCAGTATAACAGGCCATAGCAATCAGCCCCAGCATTTT | CASSITGHSNQPQHF
few | TRBJ1-1 | TRBV6-6 | . | TGTGCCAGCACCAGGGTGGTGAACACTGAAGCTTTCTTT | CASTRVVNTEAFF
. | TRBJ1-6 | TRBV3-1/TRBV3-2 | . | TGTGCCAGCAGCCAGACAGCTTCACCCCTCCACTTT | CASSQTASPLHF
. | TRBJ2-3 | TRBV24-1 | TRBD1 | TGTGCCACCCCGTGGACAGGGGGCACAGATACGCAGTATTTT | CATPWTGGTDTQYF
. | TRBJ1-5 | TRBV2 | TRBD1 | TGTGCCAGCAGAGACAGGGCTGGGCAGCCCCAGCATTTT | CASRDRAGQPQHF
. | TRBJ1-4 | TRBV5-4 | . | TGTGCCAGCAGCGTGGACAGTTATAATGAAAAACTGTTTTTT | CASSVDSYNEKLFF
. | TRBJ2-7 | TRBV28 | TRBD2 | TGTGCCAGCAGTTTATGGAGCGGGAGTGAGTACGAGCAGTACTTC | CASSLWSGSEYEQYF
. | TRBJ1-5 | TRBV2 | . | TGTGCCAGCAGTGACAGGCTCAATCAGCCCCAGCATTTT | CASSDRLNQPQHF
. | TRBJ1-4 | TRBV5-4 | . | TGTGCCAGCAGCTTGGAGAGCGGGGGAAAACTGTTTTTT | CASSLESGGKLFF
. | TRBJ2-1 | TRBV9 | TRBD2 | TGTGCCAGCAGCGGACTAGCGGAAGGGGTAATCAATGAGCAGTTCTTC | CASSGLAEGVINEQFF
. | TRBJ1-5 | TRBV5-8 | TRBD1 | TGTGCCAGCAGCTTACAGGGGGCTGGTCAGCCCCAGCATTTT | CASSLQGAGQPQHF
. | TRBJ2-1 | TRBV12-5 | TRBD1 | TGTGCTAGTGGTCTCCGCCAGACAGGGGGCTACCCGAATGAGCAGTTCTTC | CASGLRQTGGYPNEQFF
. | TRBJ2-1 | TRBV2 | TRBD1 | TGTGCCAGCAGGACCAGGGGGCGCAATGAGCAGTTCTTC | CASRTRGRNEQFF
once | TRBJ2-1 | TRBV24-1 | . | TGTGCCACCAGTGATAAGGCAGGGGATTACAATGAGCAGTTCTTC | CATSDKAGDYNEQFF
. | TRBJ2-3 | TRBV2 | . | TGTGCCAGCAGAACAGACCTAGATACGCAGTATTTT | CASRTDLDTQYF
. | TRBJ2-7 | TRBV19 | . | TGTGCCAGTATCGCGATTCCCCAGGGCCCGTACTTC | CASIAIPQGPYF
. | TRBJ2-5 | TRBV5-1 | . | TGCGCCAGCAGCTTGGCCTCGGAGACCCAGTACTTC | CASSLASETQYF